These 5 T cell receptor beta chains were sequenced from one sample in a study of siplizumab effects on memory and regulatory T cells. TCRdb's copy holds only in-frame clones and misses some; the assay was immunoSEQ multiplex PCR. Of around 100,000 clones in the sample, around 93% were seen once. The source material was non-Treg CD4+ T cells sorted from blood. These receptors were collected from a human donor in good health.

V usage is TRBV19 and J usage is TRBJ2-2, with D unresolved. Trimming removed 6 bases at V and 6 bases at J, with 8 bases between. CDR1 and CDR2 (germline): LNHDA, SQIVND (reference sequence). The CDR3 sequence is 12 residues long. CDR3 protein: CASSLYAGELFF. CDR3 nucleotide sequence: TGTGCCAGTAGCCTATACGCCGGGGAGCTGTTTTTT.

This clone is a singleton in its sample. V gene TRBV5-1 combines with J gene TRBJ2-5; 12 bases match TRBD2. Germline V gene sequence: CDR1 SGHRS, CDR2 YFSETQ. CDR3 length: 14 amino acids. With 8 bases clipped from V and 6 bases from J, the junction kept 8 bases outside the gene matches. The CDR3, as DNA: TGCGCCAGTAAGCTAGGACTAGCGGGAAAGACCCAGTACTTC. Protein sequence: CASKLGLAGKTQYF. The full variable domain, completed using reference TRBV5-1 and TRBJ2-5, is KAGVTQTPRYLIKTRGQQVTLSCSPISGHRSVSWYQQTPGQGLQFLFEYFSETQRNKGNFPGRFSGRQFSNSRSEMNVSTLELGDSALYLCASKLGLAGKTQYFGPGTRLLVL.

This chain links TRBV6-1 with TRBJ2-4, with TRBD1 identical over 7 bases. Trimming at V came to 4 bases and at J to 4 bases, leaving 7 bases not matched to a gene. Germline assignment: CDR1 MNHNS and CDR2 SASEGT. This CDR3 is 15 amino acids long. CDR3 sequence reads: CASSVRDSPKNIQYF. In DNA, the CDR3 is TGTGCCAGCAGTGTTCGGGACAGTCCAAAAAACATTCAGTACTTC.

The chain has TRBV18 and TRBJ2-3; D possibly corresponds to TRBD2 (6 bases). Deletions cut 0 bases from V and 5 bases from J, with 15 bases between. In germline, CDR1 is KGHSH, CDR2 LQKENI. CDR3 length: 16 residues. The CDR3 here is CASSPPSLRDGDTQYF. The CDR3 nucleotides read TGTGCCAGCTCACCACCGAGTTTGCGGGATGGAGATACGCAGTATTTT.

CDR3 sequence (DNA): TGTGCCAGCAGCTTCCCGGACAGGGGGGATACGCAGTATTTT. Translating gives CASSFPDRGDTQYF. This chain joins TRBV7-9 and TRBJ2-3; 10 bases agree with TRBD1. This CDR3 has 14 residues. V shed 3 bases, J shed 6 bases, and the junction held 3 bases outside the gene matches. CDR1 is SEHNR and CDR2 is FQNEAQ in the germline V gene (reference sequence).